Listed below are T cell receptor beta chains from one sample, sequenced in a study of T cells in Graves' hyperthyroidism and ophthalmopathy. MiXCR was run by TCRdb on the multiplex PCR reads, yielding one entry per CDR3 protein. Among a few hundred thousand distinct CDR3 sequences listed, around 18% were seen once. The sample was blood. These receptors all come from a man aged 18 to 30 with Graves' ophthalmopathy. Both conserved end residues are part of each CDR3. The D gene is left open where the match is weak. Only some rows state a clone size, as once, few, many or a class for expanded clones.

j_gene	d_gene	v_gene	abundance	CDR3aa	CDR3nt
TRBJ1-6	NA	TRBV3-1	many	CASGESYNSPLHF	TGTGCCAGCGGGGAGTCCTATAATTCACCCCTCCACTTT
TRBJ1-1	NA	TRBV7-9	many	CASSLTQGQNTEAFF	TGTGCCAGCAGCCTAACGCAGGGACAGAACACTGAAGCTTTCTTT
TRBJ1-1	TRBD1	TRBV20-1	once	CSAPGQAHTEAFF	TGCAGTGCGCCAGGACAGGCACACACTGAAGCTTTCTTT
TRBJ2-3	NA	TRBV6-4	few	CASPSVLGDGGDTQYF	TGTGCCAGCCCCTCAGTCTTGGGGGATGGAGGAGATACGCAGTATTTT
TRBJ2-1	TRBD1	TRBV28	many	CASTLFKGQGVYNEQFF	TGTGCCAGCACCCTCTTCAAAGGACAGGGGGTCTACAATGAGCAGTTCTTC
TRBJ1-5	NA	TRBV7-8	many	CASSLSLGSSNQPQHF	TGTGCCAGCAGCTTAAGCCTGGGTTCTAGCAATCAGCCCCAGCATTTT
TRBJ1-5	NA	TRBV27	many	CASSRFLGRGQPQHF	TGTGCCAGCAGTCGCTTTTTGGGGAGAGGTCAGCCCCAGCATTTT
TRBJ2-7	NA	TRBV5-1	few	CASSGGFEAGEQYF	TGCGCCAGCAGCGGGGGGTTCGAGGCTGGCGAGCAGTACTTC
TRBJ1-5	NA	TRBV19	NA	CASSRQGISNQPQHF	TGTGCCAGTAGTAGGCAGGGGATTAGCAATCAGCCCCAGCATTTT
TRBJ2-3	NA	TRBV29-1	NA	CSVVLALRTDTQYF	TGCAGCGTTGTGCTTGCGTTGCGCACAGATACGCAGTATTTT
TRBJ2-1	TRBD1	TRBV11-2	NA	CASSPKWTGGSYNEQFF	TGTGCCAGCAGCCCGAAATGGACAGGTGGGTCCTACAATGAGCAGTTCTTC
TRBJ2-1	TRBD2	TRBV6-1	few	CASSGTSLGDEQFF	TGTGCCAGCAGTGGGACTAGTTTGGGCGATGAGCAGTTCTTC
TRBJ1-1	NA	TRBV4-1	NA	CASSHRNPGTVNTEAFF	TGCGCCAGCAGCCATAGAAACCCAGGGACGGTGAACACTGAAGCTTTCTTT
TRBJ1-2	TRBD1	TRBV7-6	few	CASSPRPTGFLSTF	TGTGCCAGCAGCCCCCGGCCGACAGGGTTCCTCTCCACCTTC
TRBJ2-3	NA	TRBV9	many	CASSVSPGTDTQYF	TGTGCCAGCAGCGTAAGTCCGGGCACAGATACGCAGTATTTT
TRBJ1-2	TRBD1	TRBV5-6	NA	CATSRDRNYGYTF	TGTGCCACCTCCCGGGACAGGAACTATGGCTACACCTTC
TRBJ2-2	NA	TRBV5-1	few	CASSLTRAETGELFF	TGCGCCAGCAGCTTGACGAGGGCGGAAACCGGGGAGCTGTTTTTT
TRBJ1-1	NA	TRBV9	few	CASSVGGAAEAFF	TGTGCCAGCAGCGTAGGCGGGGCGGCTGAAGCTTTCTTT
TRBJ2-2	NA	TRBV7-9	few	CASSIRSGELFF	TGTGCCAGCAGCATCAGAAGCGGGGAGCTGTTTTTT
TRBJ2-5	NA	TRBV7-3	NA	CASSFQGAQETQYF	TGTGCCAGCAGCTTCCAGGGTGCCCAAGAGACCCAGTACTTC
TRBJ2-7	NA	TRBV5-1	many	CASHRGSNYEQYF	TGCGCCAGCCACCGGGGGAGCAACTACGAGCAGTACTTC
TRBJ1-1	NA	TRBV7-9	many	CASSLDSGSTEAFF	TGTGCCAGCAGCTTAGATTCAGGGAGCACTGAAGCTTTCTTT
TRBJ1-2	NA	TRBV6-1	many	CASISTGGYGYTF	TGTGCCAGCATCTCTACTGGGGGGTATGGCTACACCTTC
TRBJ1-6	TRBD1	TRBV12-3/TRBV12-4	NA	CASSLVGTGASPLHF	TGTGCCAGCAGTTTAGTCGGGACAGGGGCCTCACCCCTCCACTTT
TRBJ2-7	TRBD1	TRBV7-8	many	CASSATGGTAYEQYF	TGTGCCAGCAGCGCCACAGGGGGGACGGCCTACGAGCAGTACTTC
TRBJ2-3	NA	TRBV10-3	few	CAISDIRDTQYF	TGTGCCATCAGTGATATTCGAGATACGCAGTATTTT
TRBJ1-2	TRBD1	TRBV3-1	medium-sized	CATQDRALGYTF	TGTGCCACTCAGGACAGGGCCCTCGGCTACACCTTC
TRBJ1-2	NA	TRBV3-1	NA	CASSQDGAGGGDYGYTF	TGTGCCAGCAGCCAAGATGGGGCTGGAGGAGGAGACTATGGCTACACCTTC
TRBJ2-1	NA	TRBV18	many	CASSPLTSLEQFF	TGTGCCAGCTCACCATTGACTAGTTTGGAGCAGTTCTTC
TRBJ2-2	TRBD1	TRBV7-9	few	CASRVRQGPSNTGELFF	TGTGCCAGCAGGGTTCGACAGGGGCCCTCGAACACCGGGGAGCTGTTTTTT
TRBJ2-2	NA	TRBV5-4	NA	CASGLAQGRELFF	TGTGCCAGCGGCTTGGCCCAGGGTAGGGAGCTGTTTTTT
TRBJ2-1	TRBD1	TRBV9	few	CASSVGGQGPNEQFF	TGTGCCAGCAGCGTCGGGGGACAGGGACCCAATGAGCAGTTCTTC
TRBJ1-1	NA	TRBV18	many	CASSFMNTEAFF	TGTGCCAGCTCTTTTATGAACACTGAAGCTTTCTTT
TRBJ2-2	NA	TRBV20-1	NA	CSAPTPGARTGELFF	TGCAGTGCCCCAACCCCGGGGGCGCGGACCGGGGAGCTGTTTTTT
TRBJ1-2	TRBD1	TRBV12-3/TRBV12-4	NA	CASSLWTGGGGYTF	TGTGCCAGCAGTTTATGGACAGGGGGCGGTGGCTACACCTTC
TRBJ1-3	NA	TRBV7-9	NA	CASSLIGSGNTIYF	TGTGCCAGCAGCTTGATTGGCTCTGGAAACACCATATATTTT
TRBJ2-1	TRBD1	TRBV7-3	NA	CASSLTGGPNNEQFF	TGTGCCAGCAGCTTAACAGGGGGCCCCAACAATGAGCAGTTCTTC
TRBJ1-2	TRBD1	TRBV4-2	few	CASSQAGTENYGYTF	TGTGCCAGCAGCCAAGCCGGGACAGAAAACTATGGCTACACCTTC
TRBJ1-2	TRBD1	TRBV2	few	CASSAHRDRGQDGYTF	TGTGCCAGCAGCGCCCACCGGGACAGGGGGCAGGATGGCTACACCTTC
TRBJ2-5	TRBD2	TRBV28	many	CASSTYIGLAGVQETQYF	TGTGCCAGCAGTACCTACATAGGGTTAGCGGGGGTCCAAGAGACCCAGTACTTC
TRBJ1-4	NA	TRBV7-9	few	CAGSPDGLANEKLFF	TGTGCCGGCAGCCCAGACGGCCTTGCTAATGAAAAACTGTTTTTT
TRBJ1-1	NA	TRBV4-1	NA	CASTNPGVYPEAFF	TGCGCCAGCACCAATCCGGGGGTTTACCCTGAAGCTTTCTTT
TRBJ2-4	NA	TRBV11-2	few	CASSLGSVSKNIQYF	TGTGCCAGCAGCTTAGGGAGCGTGTCCAAAAACATTCAGTACTTC
TRBJ1-1	NA	TRBV5-1	many	CASSPGPGSGTEAFF	TGCGCCAGCAGCCCCGGTCCGGGAAGCGGCACTGAAGCTTTCTTT
TRBJ2-7	TRBD2	TRBV5-1	once	CASSPASGIYEQYF	TGCGCCAGCAGCCCGGCTAGCGGGATCTACGAGCAGTACTTC
TRBJ2-7	NA	TRBV11-2	many	CASSLERGRRNEQYF	TGTGCCAGCAGCTTAGAGAGGGGTCGGAGGAACGAGCAGTACTTC
TRBJ2-1	TRBD2	TRBV5-1	few	CASSLDLRGASSYNEQFF	TGCGCCAGCAGCTTGGACCTGCGGGGGGCGAGCTCCTACAATGAGCAGTTCTTC
TRBJ2-1	NA	TRBV13	NA	CASSLDGQISYNEQFF	TGTGCCAGCAGCTTAGACGGACAGATTTCCTACAATGAGCAGTTCTTC
TRBJ1-1	NA	TRBV5-1	many	CASSIHTGNTEAFF	TGCGCCAGCAGCATCCATACAGGGAACACTGAAGCTTTCTTT
TRBJ1-3	NA	TRBV24-1	NA	CATSDTASGNTIYF	TGTGCCACCAGTGACACCGCCTCTGGAAACACCATATATTTT
TRBJ1-1	NA	TRBV20-1	many	CSARDQRGLATSMNTEAFF	TGCAGTGCTAGAGATCAGCGGGGCCTCGCTACCTCAATGAACACTGAAGCTTTCTTT
TRBJ2-3	NA	TRBV5-6	NA	CATPGADGGSTDTQYF	TGTGCCACCCCAGGGGCGGACGGGGGGAGTACAGATACGCAGTATTTT
TRBJ2-5	NA	TRBV7-2	many	CASSLNGAGYQETQYF	TGTGCCAGCAGCTTAAACGGGGCCGGGTACCAAGAGACCCAGTACTTC
TRBJ2-3	NA	TRBV11-2	many	CASSLDLSGGTSTDTQYF	TGTGCCAGCAGCTTAGATCTCAGCGGAGGCACTAGCACAGATACGCAGTATTTT
TRBJ2-5	NA	TRBV14	NA	CASSQDLGLGALRETQYF	TGTGCCAGCAGCCAAGATCTGGGGCTAGGGGCCTTGCGCGAGACCCAGTACTTC